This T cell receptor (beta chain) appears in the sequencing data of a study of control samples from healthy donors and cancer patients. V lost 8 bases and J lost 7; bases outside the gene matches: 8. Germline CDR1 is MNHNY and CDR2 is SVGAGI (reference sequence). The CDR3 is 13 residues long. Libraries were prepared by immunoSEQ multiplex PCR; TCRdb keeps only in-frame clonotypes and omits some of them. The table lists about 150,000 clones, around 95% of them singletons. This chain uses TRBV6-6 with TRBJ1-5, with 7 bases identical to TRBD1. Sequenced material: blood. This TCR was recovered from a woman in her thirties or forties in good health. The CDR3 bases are TGTGCCAGCCATGACAGGGAGGTCCAGCCCCAGCATTTT. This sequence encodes CASHDREVQPQHF.